This T cell receptor beta chain originates from a study of T cells in Graves' hyperthyroidism and ophthalmopathy. General study findings and limits: Most thyroid clonotypes expanded above 0.001 were also detected in blood. Prediction of ophthalmopathy progression came a median roughly 6.7 months pre-onset.

Germline CDR1 MNHNY, CDR2 SVGAGI (reference sequence). The CDR3 loop spans 15 amino acids. Deletions cut 0 bases from V and 0 bases from J, with 6 bases between. In regard to this clonotype: Its antigen is still unknown.

Amplified TCR beta CDR3 regions derived from RNA transcripts. Using the HTBI primer set, a first-round RT-PCR was run on the TCR CDR3. TCRdb used MiXCR to reprocess the multiplex PCR reads, holding one entry per CDR3 protein. This sample has 500,000 to 600,000 distinct CDR3 sequences, with 16% found just once. Graves' hyperthyroidism is called stable when ophthalmopathy does not progress within 18 months. The rearrangement uses TRBV6-6 and TRBJ1-5; D is ambiguous. The sample consisted of blood. The receptor's source is a woman under 30 with Graves' hyperthyroidism. The CDR3 here is CASSYSRYSNQPQHF. The DNA for the CDR3 is TGTGCCAGCAGTTACTCCCGGTATAGCAATCAGCCCCAGCATTTT.